This T cell receptor (beta chain) was documented in a study of PD-L1 blockade in urothelial cancer. Assay used: immunoSEQ multiplex PCR; TCRdb lists only in-frame clones, some missing. The data contain around 21,000 clones, around four fifths of them singletons. Time point reported: peripheral blood 6 weeks after treatment start. The CDR3 length is 15 residues. V shed 5 bases, J shed 5 bases, and the junction held 9 bases outside the gene matches. The germline V gene has CDR1 SGHNT and CDR2 YENEEA. The TCR sequence derives from a man aged 45 to 65 with urothelial cancer. The sample here was PBMCs, taken around atezolizumab (anti-PD-L1) treatment. The J gene is TRBJ2-7, the V gene TRBV11-3, with 10 bases fitting TRBD2. The CDR3 here is CASSLRSGRANEQYF. CDR3 coding DNA: TGTGCCAGCAGCCTAAGGAGCGGGAGGGCCAACGAGCAGTACTTC.